These T cell receptor beta chains were read from a single sample in a study of CD8 T cells in Susac syndrome. TCRdb redid the calling of the immunoSEQ multiplex PCR reads with MiXCR, one entry per CDR3 protein. This sample has a few hundred thousand distinct CDR3 sequences; 95% occur once, and the top ten carry 0.082%. The sequenced sample consisted of CD4+ T cells from PBMCs. The receptors were sampled from a human donor with multiple sclerosis. The CDR3 runs from the conserved cysteine through the conserved F or W. The D gene is left open where the match is weak. Clone size is shown for a subset of rows, as once, few, many or a class of expanded clone.

j_gene,d_gene,v_gene,abundance,CDR3aa,CDR3nt
TRBJ2-7,NA,TRBV30,NA,CAWKGESPYEQYF,TGTGCCTGGAAAGGGGAGAGCCCCTACGAGCAGTACTTC
TRBJ1-2,TRBD1,TRBV20-1,once,CSAPLSGTGSINFVGGYTF,TGCAGTGCCCCGCTCTCCGGGACAGGGAGTATTAATTTCGTGGGTGGCTACACCTTC
TRBJ1-4,TRBD1,TRBV27,NA,CASSFRGTGRNEKLFF,TGTGCCAGCAGTTTCCGCGGGACAGGGCGAAACGAAAAACTGTTTTTT
TRBJ2-3,TRBD2,TRBV27,NA,CASSYSGGTDTQYF,TGTGCCAGCAGTTATAGCGGGGGCACAGATACGCAGTATTTT
TRBJ1-4,TRBD1,TRBV9,NA,CASSVDSGQPNEKLFF,TGTGCCAGCAGCGTAGATTCGGGACAGCCTAATGAAAAACTGTTTTTT
TRBJ1-5,NA,TRBV20-1,NA,CSVAGVLRGNQPQHF,TGCAGTGTCGCAGGGGTCCTACGGGGCAATCAGCCCCAGCATTTT
TRBJ1-5,NA,TRBV29-1,NA,CSVGAGPHQPQHF,TGCAGCGTTGGGGCAGGGCCTCATCAGCCCCAGCATTTT
TRBJ2-5,NA,TRBV12-3/TRBV12-4,NA,CASSTANQETQYF,TGTGCCAGCAGTACAGCAAACCAAGAGACCCAGTACTTC
TRBJ2-1,NA,TRBV29-1,NA,CSASRIIGNEQFF,TGCAGCGCTTCTAGGATCATCGGGAATGAGCAGTTCTTC
TRBJ1-2,NA,TRBV30,NA,CAWSTGIYGYTF,TGTGCCTGGAGTACGGGGATCTATGGCTACACCTTC
TRBJ1-2,TRBD1,TRBV5-1,NA,CASSTDRGWDYGYTF,TGCGCCAGCAGCACGGACAGGGGATGGGACTATGGCTACACCTTC
TRBJ1-5,NA,TRBV7-2,once,CASSPLPRGPQHF,TGTGCCAGCAGCCCCCTACCGCGGGGTCCCCAGCATTTT
TRBJ2-1,NA,TRBV11-2,NA,CASSPTGGGYNEQFF,TGTGCCAGCAGCCCCACGGGGGGCGGCTACAATGAGCAGTTCTTC
TRBJ1-2,NA,TRBV6-5,NA,CASISIGGYTF,TGTGCCAGCATCTCTATAGGAGGCTACACCTTC
TRBJ1-2,TRBD1,TRBV20-1,NA,CSAREGAGYTF,TGCAGTGCTAGGGAGGGGGCTGGCTACACCTTC
TRBJ1-1,TRBD1,TRBV7-3,NA,CASSADRGRNTEAFF,TGTGCCAGCAGCGCAGACAGGGGGCGAAACACTGAAGCTTTCTTT
TRBJ2-5,TRBD1,TRBV23-1,once,CASRQGMGETQYF,TGCGCCAGCAGACAGGGGATGGGAGAGACCCAGTACTTC
TRBJ2-2,TRBD1,TRBV20-1,NA,CSATGQGGSGELFF,TGCAGTGCGACGGGACAGGGGGGTTCCGGGGAGCTGTTTTTT
TRBJ2-3,TRBD1,TRBV20-1,NA,CSAGTGWPDTQYF,TGCAGCGCCGGGACAGGGTGGCCAGATACGCAGTATTTT
TRBJ1-6,NA,TRBV30,NA,CAWSVPGRTNSPLHF,TGTGCCTGGAGTGTACCCGGGCGGACTAATTCACCCCTCCACTTT
TRBJ2-3,NA,TRBV9,NA,CASSVRQFTDTQYF,TGTGCCAGCAGCGTTAGACAGTTCACAGATACGCAGTATTTT
TRBJ2-3,TRBD1,TRBV11-2,NA,CASSTVRGTVQYF,TGTGCCAGCAGCACAGTCAGGGGGACGGTGCAGTATTTT
TRBJ2-7,NA,TRBV30,NA,CAWSPDYSRQYF,TGTGCCTGGAGTCCGGACTACTCTCGGCAGTACTTC
TRBJ2-6,NA,TRBV14,NA,CASSQFPSGANVLTF,TGTGCCAGCAGCCAATTTCCCTCTGGGGCCAACGTCCTGACTTTC
TRBJ1-2,NA,TRBV29-1,NA,CSVGAGHGYTF,TGCAGCGTTGGGGCAGGCCATGGCTACACCTTC
TRBJ1-5,NA,TRBV2,NA,CASREFYSNQPQHF,TGTGCCAGCAGGGAATTCTATAGCAATCAGCCCCAGCATTTT
TRBJ2-3,NA,TRBV15,once,CATTPLLAFDTQYF,TGTGCCACCACCCCGCTTCTAGCCTTTGATACGCAGTATTTT
TRBJ2-4,NA,TRBV21-1,NA,CASSKRENPRNIQYF,TGTGCCAGCAGCAAACGGGAGAACCCAAGAAACATTCAGTACTTC
TRBJ1-1,TRBD1,TRBV19,NA,CASSILQGARTEAFF,TGTGCCAGTAGTATTCTCCAGGGGGCGAGAACTGAAGCTTTCTTT
TRBJ1-1,NA,TRBV20-1,NA,CSATQGNTEAFF,TGCAGTGCTACCCAGGGCAACACTGAAGCTTTCTTT
TRBJ1-1,TRBD1,TRBV29-1,NA,CSVARGGEAFF,TGCAGCGTTGCCAGGGGGGGTGAAGCTTTCTTT
TRBJ2-5,NA,TRBV14,NA,CASSPASRRETQYF,TGTGCCAGCAGCCCCGCCAGCAGGCGAGAGACCCAGTACTTC
TRBJ1-5,TRBD1,TRBV30,NA,CAWNRDSYQPQHF,TGTGCCTGGAACCGGGACAGTTATCAGCCCCAGCATTTT
TRBJ2-1,NA,TRBV15,once,CATSRGPDNEQFF,TGTGCCACCAGCAGAGGACCCGACAATGAGCAGTTCTTC
TRBJ1-6,TRBD1,TRBV9,NA,CASSVTGDNSPLHF,TGTGCCAGCAGCGTTACAGGGGATAATTCACCCCTCCACTTT
TRBJ2-2,NA,TRBV27,NA,CASHFRGNTGELFF,TGTGCCAGCCATTTCAGGGGAAACACCGGGGAGCTGTTTTTT
TRBJ2-1,NA,TRBV18,NA,CASSPFQAGLFF,TGTGCCAGCTCACCTTTCCAGGCTGGGCTGTTCTTC
TRBJ2-1,TRBD2,TRBV30,NA,CAWKRRAGAPYNEQFF,TGTGCCTGGAAGCGCCGAGCGGGGGCACCCTACAATGAGCAGTTCTTC
TRBJ2-3,NA,TRBV29-1,NA,CSVFGGAKLGDTQYF,TGCAGCGTTTTTGGGGGGGCCAAGCTTGGAGATACGCAGTATTTT
TRBJ1-5,NA,TRBV30,once,CAWSRQGYQPQHF,TGTGCCTGGAGCCGCCAGGGTTATCAGCCCCAGCATTTT
TRBJ1-2,NA,TRBV6-6,once,CASSMLEGGYTF,TGTGCCAGCAGCATGTTAGAGGGGGGCTACACCTTC
TRBJ2-3,TRBD2,TRBV30,NA,CAWSKRGGRGTDTQYF,TGTGCCTGGAGTAAGCGGGGGGGCCGGGGCACAGATACGCAGTATTTT
TRBJ2-4,TRBD1,TRBV13,NA,CASSTGGAKNIQYF,TGTGCCAGCAGCACAGGGGGAGCCAAAAACATTCAGTACTTC
TRBJ2-5,NA,TRBV6-6,NA,CASTPGYGFQETQYF,TGTGCCAGCACTCCTGGCTACGGATTCCAAGAGACCCAGTACTTC
TRBJ2-3,NA,TRBV20-1,NA,CSAGGSSDTQYF,TGCAGTGCGGGGGGATCATCAGATACGCAGTATTTT
TRBJ1-5,NA,TRBV30,NA,CAWSSTGGGQPQHF,TGTGCCTGGAGTTCGACAGGAGGCGGCCAGCCCCAGCATTTT
TRBJ2-1,NA,TRBV7-2,once,CASSYKAGWQFF,TGTGCCAGCAGCTACAAAGCCGGGTGGCAGTTCTTC
TRBJ2-1,TRBD1,TRBV7-3,NA,CASSLDRGQNEQFF,TGTGCCAGCAGCTTGGACAGGGGGCAGAATGAGCAGTTCTTC
TRBJ1-5,NA,TRBV30,NA,CAWSVGGLAQHF,TGTGCCTGGAGTGTGGGGGGATTGGCCCAGCATTTT
TRBJ2-2,NA,TRBV29-1,few,CSVTGTLNTGELFF,TGCAGCGTTACCGGGACCCTGAACACCGGGGAGCTGTTTTTT
TRBJ1-4,NA,TRBV2,NA,CASGRTSATNEKLFF,TGTGCCAGCGGTAGGACTTCTGCAACTAATGAAAAACTGTTTTTT
TRBJ1-6,NA,TRBV29-1,NA,CSVEAATSSYNSPLHF,TGCAGCGTTGAAGCCGCAACGAGCTCCTATAATTCACCCCTCCACTTT
TRBJ1-5,NA,TRBV27,NA,CASSLVREGQPQHF,TGTGCCAGCAGTTTGGTAAGGGAGGGTCAGCCCCAGCATTTT